The present T cell receptor (beta chain) was sequenced within a study of blood T cell repertoires in COVID-19 (dated by TCRdb to between 2020 and 2021). Context from the whole study: The collaborator samples originated in the United States, Italy and Spain and spanned the acute and convalescent phases of COVID-19. The repertoires were released in a freely available public database intended as a resource for research on the immune response to SARS-CoV-2. Samples came from the ongoing ImmuneRACE study (first 160 participants) plus 1,254 subjects from 6 global collaborators. A de-identified subject ID, COVID-19 status, age in years and sex were almost always included in the sample metadata. Where HLA class I and class II types were available, the types were taken from metadata supplied by the sample provider, not from assay-based typing. The prospective study material was composed of cDNA or gDNA derived from T cells, B-cell-depleted T cells, or PBMCs. Deeply sampled blood TCRbeta repertoires from subjects exposed to, actively infected with, or recovered from COVID-19 were included in the dataset. Points the paper makes about the study in general: The amount of clinical and demographic metadata varied by source and participant and was provided uncurated.

Collaborating institutions collected whole blood in K2EDTA tubes following their own protocols. For TCRbeta analysis, collaborators shipped samples as frozen whole blood, isolated PBMCs, or DNA extracted from either of those sample types. V drops 2 bases and J drops 1 base, leaving 14 bases in between. The CDR1 and CDR2 encoded by the germline V gene are MNHEY and SVGAGI. There are 16 amino acids in the CDR3, from cysteine to phenylalanine inclusive. Only the CDR3 DNA stays, 48 bases, in frame from base 1. TCRbeta CDR3 regions were amplified from genomic DNA by means of the immunoSEQ Assay, a bias-controlled multiplex PCR. The paper's data handling went like this. The number of nucleated cells in each sample was estimated by amplification of reference gene primers within the assay. To quantify the absolute abundance of each unique TCRbeta CDR3 rearrangement, sequence reads were collapsed and filtered. For each sample, productive Simpson clonality was calculated as the square root of Simpson's diversity index over productive rearrangements. TCRdb obtained this table from immuneACCESS and retained in-frame rearrangements with V and J assigned. These tables miss some clones; where compared with another copy, unresolved V genes account for less than half of the shortfall, and the remainder is unexplained. V and J calls and clone size are copied from that table; D and trimming were computed from the DNA. Present in this sample are 30,000 or so clones, about 91% of which were seen just once. 5.4% of the sample comes from the top ten.

Remarks on this clone: Its antigen remains undetermined. The record has no base qualities; no much larger clone is one base away.

Sample: peripheral blood. The chain links TRBV6-5 with TRBJ1-1; a weak D assignment points to TRBD1 (5 bases agree). This receptor was identified in a human donor in a cohort sampled during active COVID-19. The CDR3 is CASSYRKGWRNTEAFF. The DNA reads TGTGCCAGCAGTTACCGAAAGGGGTGGAGGAACACTGAAGCTTTCTTT.